The entry below gives a single TCR beta chain sequence along with its context. Germline is not matched at one junction end, which may reflect a read error. This record comes from a study of T cell changes during pregnancy in multiple sclerosis. The table came from immunoSEQ multiplex PCR; TCRdb's copy has only in-frame clones and leaves some out. Of about 65,000 clones in the sample, over 80% were seen once. Germline V gene lookup returns CDR1 SSHAT and CDR2 FNYEAQ (reference sequence). CDR3 length: 14 residues. This sequence was found in a female donor in good health, enrolled as a control in a pregnancy study. The chain carries TRBV7-7 and TRBJ2-7; a possible D gene is TRBD1 (6 bases). The specimen was CD8+ T cells from peripheral blood mononuclear cells, collected in the third trimester of pregnancy. This CDR3 is CASSYRDTDYEQYF. CDR3 DNA: TGTGCTAGCAGCTACCGGGACACTGACTACGAGCAGTACTTC.